The source of this T cell receptor (beta chain) is a study of Tregs in tolerant kidney transplant recipients. Study results and limitations: Biological reproducibility was not directly addressed in this study. The most relevant donor-specific Treg TCRbeta repertoire apparently came from expansion with activated donor B cells. The small number of patients limits these findings pending further validation.

This table comes from immunoSEQ multiplex PCR, and its TCRdb copy is limited to in-frame clones, with some not included. Among some 55,000 clones, about 83% were seen once, and the ten largest hold approximately 4.7%. The germline gives CDR1 SQVTM, CDR2 ANQGSEA. The CDR3 runs 11 residues. Trimming took off 7 bases at V and 5 bases at J, with 8 bases between the two ends. As to this clone: Its specificity is not known.

Unstimulated regulatory T cells (CD4+CD25+CD127-), CD4+CD25- non-regulatory cells, CD4 and CD8 cells were FACS-sorted from thawed PBMCs. Sequencing was performed on CD4+ T cells from blood. This sequence was found in a human donor in good health. The rearrangement links TRBV29-1 to TRBJ2-2; a possible D gene is TRBD2 (5 bases). This chain's CDR3 is CSGSGTGELFF. In DNA, the CDR3 is TGCAGCGGCTCGGGGACCGGGGAGCTGTTTTTT.